These 3 T cell receptor beta chains share one sample of origin, sequenced in a study of cytomegalovirus exposure and HLA in healthy donors. The PCR made use of 60 Vbeta and 13 Jbeta primers. Repertoires were generated with immunoSEQ multiplex PCR, while TCRdb's copy carries only in-frame clones and drops some. The data contain hundreds of thousands of clones, 60% to 80% of them singletons. The sequenced material came from PBMCs. The receptors were gathered from a woman in her 30s in good health and CMV-seronegative.

The genes are TRBV6-1 and TRBJ1-5; D uncertain. CDR1 and CDR2 (germline): MNHNS, SASEGT. V lost 7 bases, J lost 7 bases, and 11 bases lay in between. The length of the CDR3 is 12 residues. Here the CDR3 reads CASIGGGQPQHF. The CDR3 bases are TGTGCCAGCATTGGAGGTGGGCAGCCCCAGCATTTT.

The chain carries TRBV5-5 and TRBJ1-6; no firm D call. V lost 3 bases and J 2 bases, leaving 15 bases between the germline ends. CDR3 length: 17 residues. Germline CDR1 reads SGHKS; CDR2 reads YYEKEE (reference sequence). The CDR3 here is CASSSSVPGAYNSPLHF. The CDR3 DNA is TGTGCCAGCAGCTCCTCGGTTCCAGGCGCCTATAATTCACCCCTCCACTTT.

This chain joins TRBV5-5 and TRBJ2-5, with D unclear. The J call is doubtful: the DNA matches TRBJ2-7 better. Germline CDR1 and CDR2: SGHKS and YYEKEE (reference sequence). This CDR3 has 12 residues. The CDR3 region is CASSLVLYEQYF. The CDR3 DNA reads as TGTGCCAGCAGCTTGGTCCTTTACGAGCAGTACTTC.